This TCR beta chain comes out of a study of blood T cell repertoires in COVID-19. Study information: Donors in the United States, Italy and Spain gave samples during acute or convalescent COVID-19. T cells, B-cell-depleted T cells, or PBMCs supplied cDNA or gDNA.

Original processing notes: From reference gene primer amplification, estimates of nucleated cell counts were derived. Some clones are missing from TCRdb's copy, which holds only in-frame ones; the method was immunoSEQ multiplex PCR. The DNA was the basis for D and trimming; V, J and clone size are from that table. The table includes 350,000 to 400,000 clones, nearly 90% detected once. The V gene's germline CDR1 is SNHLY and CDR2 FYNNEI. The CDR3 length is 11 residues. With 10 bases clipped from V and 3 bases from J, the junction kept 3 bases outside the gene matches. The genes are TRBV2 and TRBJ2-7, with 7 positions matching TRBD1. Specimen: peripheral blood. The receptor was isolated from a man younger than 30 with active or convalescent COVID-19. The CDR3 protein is CATRQGYEQYF. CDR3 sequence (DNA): TGTGCCACCCGACAGGGCTACGAGCAGTACTTC.